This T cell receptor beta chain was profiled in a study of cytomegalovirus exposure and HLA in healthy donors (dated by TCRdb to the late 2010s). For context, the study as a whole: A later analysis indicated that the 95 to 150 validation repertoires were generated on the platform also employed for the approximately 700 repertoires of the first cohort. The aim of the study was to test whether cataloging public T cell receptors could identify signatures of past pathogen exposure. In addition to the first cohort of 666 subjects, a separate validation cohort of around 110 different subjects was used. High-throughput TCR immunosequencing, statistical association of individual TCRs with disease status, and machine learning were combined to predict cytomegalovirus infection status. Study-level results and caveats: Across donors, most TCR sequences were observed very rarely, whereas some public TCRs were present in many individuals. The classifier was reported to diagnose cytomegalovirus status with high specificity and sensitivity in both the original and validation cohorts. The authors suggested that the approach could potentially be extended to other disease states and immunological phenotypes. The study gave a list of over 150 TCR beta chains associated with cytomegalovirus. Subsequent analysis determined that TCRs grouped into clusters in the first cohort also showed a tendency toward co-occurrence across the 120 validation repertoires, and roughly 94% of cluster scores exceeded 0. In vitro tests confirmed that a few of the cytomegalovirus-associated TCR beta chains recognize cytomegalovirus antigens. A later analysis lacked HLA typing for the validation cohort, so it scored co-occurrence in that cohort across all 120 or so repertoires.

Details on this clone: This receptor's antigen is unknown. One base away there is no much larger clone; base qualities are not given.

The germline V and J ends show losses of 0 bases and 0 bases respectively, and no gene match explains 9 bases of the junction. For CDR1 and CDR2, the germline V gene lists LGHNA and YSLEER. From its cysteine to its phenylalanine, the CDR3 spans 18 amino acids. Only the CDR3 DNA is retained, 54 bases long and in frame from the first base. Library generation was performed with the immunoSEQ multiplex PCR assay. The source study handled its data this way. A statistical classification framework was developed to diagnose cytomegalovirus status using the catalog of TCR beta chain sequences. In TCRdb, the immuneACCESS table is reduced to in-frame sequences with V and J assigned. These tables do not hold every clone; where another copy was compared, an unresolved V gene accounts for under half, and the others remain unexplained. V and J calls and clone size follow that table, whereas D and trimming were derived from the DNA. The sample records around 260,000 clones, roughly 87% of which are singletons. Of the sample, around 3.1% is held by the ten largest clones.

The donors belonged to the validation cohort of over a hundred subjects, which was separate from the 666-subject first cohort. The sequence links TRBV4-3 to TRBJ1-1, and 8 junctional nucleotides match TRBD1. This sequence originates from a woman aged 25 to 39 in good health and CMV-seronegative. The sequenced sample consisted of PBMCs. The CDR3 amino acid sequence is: CASSQDYGTGGMNTEAFF. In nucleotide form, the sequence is TGCGCCAGCAGCCAAGATTACGGGACAGGCGGAATGAACACTGAAGCTTTCTTT.